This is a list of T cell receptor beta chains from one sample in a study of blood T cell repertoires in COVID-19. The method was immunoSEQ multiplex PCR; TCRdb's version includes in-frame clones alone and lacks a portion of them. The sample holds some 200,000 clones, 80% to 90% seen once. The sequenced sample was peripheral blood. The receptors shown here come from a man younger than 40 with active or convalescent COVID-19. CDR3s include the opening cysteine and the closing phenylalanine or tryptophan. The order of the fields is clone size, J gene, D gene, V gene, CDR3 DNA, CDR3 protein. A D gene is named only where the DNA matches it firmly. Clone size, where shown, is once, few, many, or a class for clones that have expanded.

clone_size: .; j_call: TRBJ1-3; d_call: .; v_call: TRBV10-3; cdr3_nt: TGTGCCCTCGCCCGGGGGGCCAGTGCTGGAAACACCATATATTTT; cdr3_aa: CALARGASAGNTIYF
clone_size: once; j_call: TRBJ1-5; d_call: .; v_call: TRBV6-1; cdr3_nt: TGTGCCAGCAGTGAGGACAGTTCCTCTAGCAATCAGCCCCAGCATTTT; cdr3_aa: CASSEDSSSSNQPQHF
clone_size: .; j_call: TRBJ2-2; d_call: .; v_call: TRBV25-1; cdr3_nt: TGTGCCAGCAGTGACAACACCCGACTAGTGACAGGGGAGCTGTTTTTT; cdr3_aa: CASSDNTRLVTGELFF
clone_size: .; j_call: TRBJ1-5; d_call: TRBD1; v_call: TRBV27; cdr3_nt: TGTGCCAGCAGTCCTGGACAGGGGGCGATTTATCAGCCCCAGCATTTT; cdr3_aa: CASSPGQGAIYQPQHF
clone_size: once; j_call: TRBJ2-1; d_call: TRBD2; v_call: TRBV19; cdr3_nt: TGTGCCAGTACACCTAGCGGGAGCTCCTACAATGAGCAGTTCTTC; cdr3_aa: CASTPSGSSYNEQFF
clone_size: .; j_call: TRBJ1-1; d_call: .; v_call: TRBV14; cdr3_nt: TGTGCCAGCAGCCAAGCACAGGGTGGAACTGAAGCTTTCTTT; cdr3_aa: CASSQAQGGTEAFF
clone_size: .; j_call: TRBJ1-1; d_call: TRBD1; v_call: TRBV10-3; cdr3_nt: TGTGCCACCACGGCCGGGACAGGTAGGGGGGGGTTGAACACTGAAGCTTTCTTT; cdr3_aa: CATTAGTGRGGLNTEAFF
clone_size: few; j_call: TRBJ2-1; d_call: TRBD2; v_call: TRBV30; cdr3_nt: TGTGCCTGGAGTTCCCGGCGGACTATAACTAGCGGGAGCAATGAGCAGTTCTTC; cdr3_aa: CAWSSRRTITSGSNEQFF
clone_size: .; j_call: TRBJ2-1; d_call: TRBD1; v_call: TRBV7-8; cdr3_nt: TGTGCCAGCAGCTTAGCTCAGGACCCGGGACAGGGGCGAAATGAGCAGTTCTTC; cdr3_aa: CASSLAQDPGQGRNEQFF
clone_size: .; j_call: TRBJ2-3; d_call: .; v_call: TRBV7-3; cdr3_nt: TGTGCCAGCAGCTTAACTGGTTCTACCACAGATACGCAGTATTTT; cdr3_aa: CASSLTGSTTDTQYF
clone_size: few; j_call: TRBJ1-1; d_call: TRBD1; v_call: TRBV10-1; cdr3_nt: TGCGCCAGCAGAGGACAGGGTGGAACTGAAGCTTTCTTT; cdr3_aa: CASRGQGGTEAFF
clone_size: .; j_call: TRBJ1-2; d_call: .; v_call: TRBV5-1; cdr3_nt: TGCGCCAGCAGCCCGGGACGGACTACTAACTATGGCTACACCTTC; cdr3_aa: CASSPGRTTNYGYTF
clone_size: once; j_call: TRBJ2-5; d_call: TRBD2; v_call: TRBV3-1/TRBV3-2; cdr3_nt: TGTGCCAGCAGCCCCCCGAGGCTAGCGGGAGTACAGACCCAGTACTTC; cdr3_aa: CASSPPRLAGVQTQYF